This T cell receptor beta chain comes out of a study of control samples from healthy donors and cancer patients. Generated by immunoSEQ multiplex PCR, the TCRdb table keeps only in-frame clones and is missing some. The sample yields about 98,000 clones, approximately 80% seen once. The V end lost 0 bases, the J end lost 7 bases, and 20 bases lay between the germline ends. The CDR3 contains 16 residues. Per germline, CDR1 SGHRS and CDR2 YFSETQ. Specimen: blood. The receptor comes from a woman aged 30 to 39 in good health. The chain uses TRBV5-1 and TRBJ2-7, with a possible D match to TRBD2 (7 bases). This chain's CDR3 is CASSLEGGGPRGEQYF. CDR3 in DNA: TGCGCCAGCAGCTTGGAGGGGGGGGGCCCCCGGGGGGAGCAGTACTTC.